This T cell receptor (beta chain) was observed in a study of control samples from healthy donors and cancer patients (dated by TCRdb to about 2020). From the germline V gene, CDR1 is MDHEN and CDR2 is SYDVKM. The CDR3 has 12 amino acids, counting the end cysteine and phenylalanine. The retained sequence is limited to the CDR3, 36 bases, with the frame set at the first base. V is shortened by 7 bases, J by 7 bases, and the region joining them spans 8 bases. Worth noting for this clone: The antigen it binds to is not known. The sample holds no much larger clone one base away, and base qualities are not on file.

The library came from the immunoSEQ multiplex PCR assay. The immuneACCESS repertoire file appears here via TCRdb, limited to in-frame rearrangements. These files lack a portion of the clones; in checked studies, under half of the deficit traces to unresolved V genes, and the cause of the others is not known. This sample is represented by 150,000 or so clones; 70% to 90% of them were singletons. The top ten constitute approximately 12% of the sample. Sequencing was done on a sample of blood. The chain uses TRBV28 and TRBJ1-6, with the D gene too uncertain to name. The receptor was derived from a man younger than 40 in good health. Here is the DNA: TGTGCCAGCACCGACCCAAATTCACCCCTCCACTTT. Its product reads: CASTDPNSPLHF.